This T cell receptor beta chain was sequenced for a study of T-cell reconstitution after alpha-beta-depleted transplantation in children. This clonotype was counted a few times. This CDR3 is 16 amino acids long. CDR1 and CDR2 from the germline V gene are MNHEY and SMNVEV (reference sequence). V lost 5 bases to trimming and J lost 5 bases; unmatched junction nucleotides: 9. Preparation of the TCRbeta library involved a method that used unique molecular identifiers. TCRdb fed the PCR reads into MiXCR, producing one record per CDR3 protein. The data hold around 370,000 distinct CDR3 sequences, with approximately 10% observed a single time.

The sequences come from PBMCs from the stem cell graft donor, collected from the stem cell graft. The chain combines TRBV27 with TRBJ2-7; TRBD2 matches at 13 bases. The receptor was derived from a human donor who donated a stem cell graft to a child with acute lymphoblastic leukemia. CDR3 protein: CASSLRRTSGSNEQYF. The CDR3 DNA reads as TGTGCCAGCAGTCTCCGCCGGACTAGCGGGAGCAACGAGCAGTACTTC.